The rows below give T cell receptor beta chains drawn from one sample of a study of T cells after somatic rescue of genetic block. TCRdb keeps only in-frame clones here, not all; method: immunoSEQ multiplex PCR. The sample contains approximately 70,000 clones, roughly 93% of which appear only once. The sequenced sample was peripheral blood mononuclear cells (PBMCs). These receptors were collected from a man aged 25-45 years. The CDR3 runs from the conserved cysteine through the conserved F or W. Clone size, where shown, is once, few, many, or a class for clones that have expanded.

.,12,TRBJ2-1,TRBV6-5,CASRKQGNEQFF
.,15,TRBJ2-7,TRBV18,CASSPLVGGKNEQYF
.,15,TRBJ1-3,TRBV18,CASQMTVDSGNTIYF
.,16,TRBJ2-7,TRBV15,CATSRGTIGGGYEQYF
.,13,TRBJ1-1,TRBV7-3,CASRRQGNTEAFF
.,17,TRBJ2-1,TRBV5-1,CASSLETRDRYSNEQFF
.,12,TRBJ1-5,TRBV19,CASRQGQTAQHF
.,12,TRBJ1-3,TRBV18,CASSPTANTIYF
.,13,TRBJ2-4,TRBV6-5,CASSQTGKDIQYF
.,13,TRBJ2-2,TRBV27,CASSLSILGPLFF
once,19,TRBJ2-7,TRBV12-1,CASSLYTGTGIFLSYEQYF
.,13,TRBJ1-5,TRBV27,CASSFVGDQPQHF
.,14,TRBJ2-2,TRBV27,CASSPDYSTGELFF
.,14,TRBJ2-5,TRBV6-6,CASSPRGGRETQYF
.,15,TRBJ2-7,TRBV6-5,CASSYARGAPWEQYF
.,13,TRBJ1-5,TRBV19,CASMPGLNWPQHF
.,11,TRBJ1-2,TRBV28,CASRIGNGYTF
.,14,TRBJ2-7,TRBV7-8,CASSSGRLSDEQYF
.,19,TRBJ1-1,TRBV14,CASSQEIGPGRRSRTEAFF
.,14,TRBJ1-5,TRBV5-6,CASSLGTGLQPQHF
.,15,TRBJ2-1,TRBV18,CASSPQGDLYGRQFF
.,12,TRBJ2-7,TRBV30,CAWSVLGGEQYF
.,15,TRBJ2-1,TRBV5-4,CASSLVGSSYNEQFF
.,18,TRBJ2-5,TRBV4-2,CASSQELAGGRPQETQYF
.,14,TRBJ2-7,TRBV19,CASKPGQGSYEQYF
.,14,TRBJ2-1,TRBV28,CASSSPVLVVEQFF
once,13,TRBJ2-5,TRBV5-4,CASSSLGVETQYF
.,15,TRBJ1-1,TRBV6-5,CASSYTLSGNTEAFF
.,15,TRBJ2-7,TRBV11-2,CASSLGPDTYYEQYF
once,12,TRBJ2-1,TRBV29-1,CSVEGGRNEQFF
once,16,TRBJ2-7,TRBV6-1,CASSELPGTGGDEQYF
.,13,TRBJ2-2,TRBV6-5,CAARDSNTGELFF
.,18,TRBJ2-5,TRBV15,CATSRTTSGRALAETQYF
.,15,TRBJ1-6,TRBV7-6,CASSLAGNTNSPLHF
.,14,TRBJ2-5,TRBV2,CASKVGGDQETQYF
.,16,TRBJ2-2,TRBV28,CASSQGPPGGTGELFF
.,16,TRBJ1-3,TRBV5-8,CASSFRSWQTGNTIYF
.,13,TRBJ1-3,TRBV14,CASSGTSGNTIYF
.,14,TRBJ1-4,TRBV27,CASSLGQGTEKLFF
.,15,TRBJ2-7,TRBV28,CAILVTSGAPYEQYF
few,13,TRBJ1-1,TRBV19,CASAGSANTEAFF
.,14,TRBJ2-7,TRBV5-6,CASSAGQITYEQYF
.,13,TRBJ2-7,TRBV19,CASSIDVTSEQYF
.,17,TRBJ1-2,TRBV5-4,CASSKGPDRTGSYGYTF
.,17,TRBJ2-1,TRBV7-2,CASRPSGMGLEGHEQFF
.,15,TRBJ2-1,TRBV11-2,CASSFSGTRYNEQFF
.,15,TRBJ2-5,TRBV5-5,CASSLAEGLKRTQYF
.,17,TRBJ2-3,TRBV4-1,CASTILPGQGFTDTQYF
.,14,TRBJ1-4,TRBV7-9,CASSLGATNEKLFF
.,15,TRBJ2-2,TRBV15,CATSTRDSITGELFF
.,13,TRBJ1-1,TRBV6-1,CASSEGFWTEAFF
.,14,TRBJ1-2,TRBV28,CASRFRGLGYGYTF